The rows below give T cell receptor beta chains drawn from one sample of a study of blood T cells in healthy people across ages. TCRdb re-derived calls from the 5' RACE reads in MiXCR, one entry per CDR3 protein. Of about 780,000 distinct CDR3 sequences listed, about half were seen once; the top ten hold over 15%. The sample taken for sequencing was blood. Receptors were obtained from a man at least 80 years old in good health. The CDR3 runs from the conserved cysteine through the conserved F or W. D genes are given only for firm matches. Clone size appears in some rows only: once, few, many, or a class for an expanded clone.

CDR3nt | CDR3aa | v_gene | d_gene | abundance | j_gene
TGTGCCAGCAGCCACCCGGGACCCCTGAACACTGAAGCTTTCTTT | CASSHPGPLNTEAFF | TRBV7-2 | - | - | TRBJ1-1
TGTGCCAGCAGCTTAGTGTTCCGGGAGGGCCGGGACAATGAGCAGTTCTTC | CASSLVFREGRDNEQFF | TRBV7-2 | TRBD2 | - | TRBJ2-1
TGTGCCAGCAGTGAATACCGGGACAGCTCCTACGAGCAGTACTTC | CASSEYRDSSYEQYF | TRBV2 | TRBD1 | few | TRBJ2-7
TGTGCCAGCAGCCAAGTAGGGACCACCGGGGAGCTGTTTTTT | CASSQVGTTGELFF | TRBV3-1 | - | - | TRBJ2-2
TGTGCCAGCAGTAGACCGGGACAGCCCTATAGCAATCAGCCCCAGCATTTT | CASSRPGQPYSNQPQHF | TRBV28 | TRBD1 | - | TRBJ1-5
TGCAGTGCTTCCTCTACTAGCGGGATGTTCGAGCAGTACTTC | CSASSTSGMFEQYF | TRBV20-1 | TRBD2 | many | TRBJ2-7
TGTGCCAGCTTCGGGGGCGGGACGACCTACGAGCAGTACTTC | CASFGGGTTYEQYF | TRBV7-8 | - | many | TRBJ2-7
TGCAGTGCTACACGACAGGGTCGCTCACCCCCCCACTTT | CSATRQGRSPPHF | TRBV20-1 | TRBD1 | - | TRBJ1-6
TGCGCCAGCAGCGCCGATAGCGGGAGCTCCTACAATGAGCAGTTCTTC | CASSADSGSSYNEQFF | TRBV5-1 | TRBD2 | - | TRBJ2-1
TGCAGTGGGGATCGCGCCAATGAGCAGTTCTTC | CSGDRANEQFF | TRBV20-1 | - | few | TRBJ2-1
TGCAGTGCTAGAGATCATTCTTCATCGCATTCCGAGCAGTACTTC | CSARDHSSSHSEQYF | TRBV20-1 | - | few | TRBJ2-7
TGTGCCAGTAGTAGCCAGGGAGCAACTAATGAAAAACTGTTTTTT | CASSSQGATNEKLFF | TRBV19 | - | few | TRBJ1-4
TGTGCCAGCAGTTTTGAAACATACCGCACAGATACGCAGTATTTT | CASSFETYRTDTQYF | TRBV28 | - | - | TRBJ2-3
TGTGCCAGCAGCAAAGGGACAGGGGGCGAATATGGCTACACCTTC | CASSKGTGGEYGYTF | TRBV11-3 | TRBD1 | - | TRBJ1-2
TGTGCCAGCAGTTTATCTATAGATCTTTTGGGGAGTGGCTACACCTTC | CASSLSIDLLGSGYTF | TRBV12-3/TRBV12-4 | - | many | TRBJ1-2
TGCGCCAGCAGTCTGATCGGACAGGGGCTAAACACCGGGGAGCTGTTTTTT | CASSLIGQGLNTGELFF | TRBV23-1 | TRBD1 | once | TRBJ2-2
TGCGCCAGCAGCCCAGAGCGGGGGCGCACCGGGGAGCTGTTTTTT | CASSPERGRTGELFF | TRBV5-1 | TRBD2 | - | TRBJ2-2